The 16 T cell receptor beta chains presented below share a single source sample, sequenced in a study of beta chain features in type 1 diabetes (dated by TCRdb to the late 2010s). What the research found in general, with its limitations: Type 1 diabetes patients showed a moderate but significant shortening of TCRB CDR3 length in all four CD4+ subsets.

The library was built by means of the immunoSEQ multiplex PCR assay. The entire isolated RNA was reverse transcribed using the High Capacity cDNA Reverse Transcription Kit, and thus expressed TCRB transcripts were sequenced. The table was pulled from immuneACCESS by TCRdb, which kept in-frame rearrangements only. Such tables lose some clones; where checked, under half of the loss comes from unresolved V genes, and the rest has no known cause. The sample table shows about 160,000 clones, and 7% to 9.5% are seen once. The ten largest clones capture roughly 0.7% of the sample. No cognate antigen is known for these TCRs. The sample consisted of central memory CD4+ T cells from blood. These receptors all come from a woman in her thirties with type 1 diabetes.

This clone has just a few counts. V usage is TRBV4-1 and J usage is TRBJ2-3; 11 nucleotides line up with TRBD2. The CDR3 consists of 18 residues. Trimming took 1 base from V and 4 from J; bases not matched to a gene: 10. Per germline, CDR1 MGHRA and CDR2 YSYEKL. The CDR3 nucleotides are TGCGCCAGCAGCCAAGGAACTAGCGGGAGAGGCCTCTCAGATACGCAGTATTTT. This translates into CASSQGTSGRGLSDTQYF.

As for this clone: This sample also contains other DNA sequences that code for the same CDR3. The chain recombines TRBV18 with TRBJ2-3; D unclear. Germline CDR1 reads KGHSH; CDR2 reads LQKENI. V was trimmed by 0 bases and J by 4 bases, leaving 5 bases between them. This CDR3 has 13 amino acids. The CDR3 loop reads CASSPPSADTQYF. The CDR3 DNA sequence: TGTGCCAGCTCACCACCTTCGGCAGATACGCAGTATTTT.

The chain carries TRBV15 and TRBJ2-6; D is possibly TRBD1 (6 bases). The CDR3 is 15 residues long. Germline V gene sequence: CDR1 LNHNV, CDR2 YYDKDF (reference sequence). Trimming took off 8 bases at V and 1 base at J, with 12 bases between the two ends. This CDR3 reads CATAPGQSGANVLTF. The CDR3 DNA reads as TGTGCCACCGCGCCCGGACAGTCTGGGGCCAACGTCCTGACTTTC.

This chain joins TRBV10-1 and TRBJ2-7; 7 bases match TRBD1. The CDR3 extends over 14 amino acids. The J segment lost 7 bases and the V segment lost 7 bases, leaving 13 bases of the junction unmatched. The germline V gene encodes CDR1 WNHNN and CDR2 SYGVQD (reference sequence). The CDR3 sequence is CASIPPTGSSEQYF. The CDR3 DNA sequence: TGCGCCAGCATCCCCCCGACAGGGTCTAGTGAGCAGTACTTC.

The chain is built from TRBV18 and TRBJ1-2, with 8 nucleotides matching TRBD1. Germline V lookup: CDR1 KGHSH, CDR2 LQKENI. The V segment lost 0 bases and the J segment 1 base; nucleotides outside the gene matches: 4. The CDR3 is 16 amino acids. The CDR3 spells CASSPPGQDFNYGYTF. The CDR3 DNA reads TGTGCCAGCTCACCACCGGGACAGGACTTTAACTATGGCTACACCTTC.

The chain recombines TRBV5-1 with TRBJ2-3, with D unclear. V was clipped by 0 bases and J by 5 bases, with 7 bases between them. The CDR3 totals 13 residues. The germline V gene has CDR1 SGHRS and CDR2 YFSETQ. DNA of the CDR3: TGCGCCAGCAGCTTGGGGCAACAAGATACGCAGTATTTT. Protein sequence: CASSLGQQDTQYF.

This chain links TRBV18 with TRBJ2-7; 9 positions match TRBD1. Trimming at V came to 6 bases and at J to 7 bases, leaving 10 bases not matched to a gene. Germline V gene sequence: CDR1 KGHSH, CDR2 LQKENI. The CDR3 has 14 amino acids. CDR3 region: CASSPGTGLREQYF. Written as DNA, the CDR3 is TGTGCCAGCTCGCCCGGGACAGGGTTAAGGGAGCAGTACTTC.

This clone turned up a few times. This sequence joins TRBV4-2 and TRBJ2-1; the D is unclear. From germline, CDR1 is LGHNA and CDR2 YNFKEQ. The length of the CDR3 is 16 residues. Trimming shortened V by 0 bases and J by 8 bases, and 17 bases separated the two germline ends. The CDR3 bases are TGTGCCAGCAGCCAAGATGGTTTTGAGCGAGGCGATGAGCAGTTCTTC. Residues: CASSQDGFERGDEQFF.

A few counts support this clone. The chain is built from TRBV28 and TRBJ2-1, with D tentatively TRBD1 (6 bases). Trimming pared 7 bases from V and 0 bases from J, leaving 16 bases between. Germline CDR1 is MDHEN and CDR2 is SYDVKM. The CDR3 spans 16 residues. The CDR3 sequence: CASTSGGVSSYNEQFF. The CDR3 nucleotides read TGTGCCAGCACCTCTGGGGGCGTGAGCTCCTACAATGAGCAGTTCTTC.

The chain links TRBV12-5 to TRBJ2-2; 8 bases are shared with TRBD2. Germline-derived CDR1 and CDR2 are LGHNT and FRNRAP. Trimming cost V 6 bases and J 4 bases; bases outside gene matches: 7. This CDR3 spans 15 amino acids. CDR3 sequence (DNA): TGTGCTAGTGGCTTCTGGCGGGAGGCCACCGGGGAGCTGTTTTTT. Its protein product is CASGFWREATGELFF.

This chain uses TRBV7-3 with TRBJ2-7; D is possibly TRBD1 (6 bases). Germline CDR1 reads SGHTA; CDR2 reads FQGTGA. The CDR3 spans 14 residues. Deletions cut 2 bases from V and 5 bases from J, with 13 bases between. CDR3 sequence reads: CASSLLGGLDEQYF. DNA for the CDR3: TGTGCCAGCAGCTTATTAGGGGGTTTAGACGAGCAGTACTTC.

This clone has just a few counts. The chain joins TRBV7-9 to TRBJ2-7, with TRBD1 as a possible D gene (6 bases). The germline gives CDR1 SEHNR, CDR2 FQNEAQ (reference sequence). The CDR3 spans 15 residues. Trimming took 0 bases from V and 2 from J, leaving 11 bases between them. This CDR3 reads CASSLASGTTYEQYF. In DNA form, the CDR3 reads TGTGCCAGCAGCTTAGCCTCCGGGACAACCTACGAGCAGTACTTC.

The rearrangement links TRBV30 to TRBJ1-5; TRBD1 agrees at 10 bases. J was trimmed by 6 bases and V by 5 bases; bases with no gene match: 4. Germline V gene data show CDR1 as GTSNPN and CDR2 as SVGIG (reference sequence). CDR3 length: 13 residues. This CDR3 reads CAWGTGAGQPQHF. The CDR3 region has the DNA TGTGCCTGGGGGACAGGGGCGGGTCAGCCCCAGCATTTT.

V usage is TRBV5-1 and J usage is TRBJ2-7; 7 bases match TRBD1. CDR3 size: 13 residues. Germline CDR1 reads SGHRS; CDR2 reads YFSETQ. V was clipped by 6 bases and J by 5 bases; unmatched bases: 8. CDR3 amino acids: CASTTGVGNEQYF. CDR3 sequence (DNA): TGCGCCAGCACCACAGGGGTTGGGAACGAGCAGTACTTC. Filled out from reference TRBV5-1 and TRBJ2-7, the complete variable domain reads KAGVTQTPRYLIKTRGQQVTLSCSPISGHRSVSWYQQTPGQGLQFLFEYFSETQRNKGNFPGRFSGRQFSNSRSEMNVSTLELGDSALYLCASTTGVGNEQYFGPGTRLTVT.

At least ten counts were recorded for this clone. The V and J genes are TRBV27 and TRBJ2-3; 9 bases fit TRBD1. The CDR3 consists of 15 residues. CDR1 MNHEY and CDR2 SMNVEV come from the germline V gene (reference sequence). V shed 5 bases and J 1 base; nucleotides not matched to a gene: 4. The CDR3 sequence is CASSLWTGGTDTQYF. The CDR3 DNA is TGTGCCAGCAGTCTCTGGACAGGGGGCACAGATACGCAGTATTTT.

V usage is TRBV11-3 and J usage is TRBJ2-3; D might be TRBD1 (6 bases). The V and J ends lost 0 bases and 2 bases respectively, with 12 bases between them. The CDR3 has 16 amino acids. Germline values: CDR1 SGHNT, CDR2 YENEEA. CDR3 amino acids: CASSLDSGAVTDTQYF. As DNA, the CDR3 is TGTGCCAGCAGCTTAGATTCAGGGGCGGTCACAGATACGCAGTATTTT.